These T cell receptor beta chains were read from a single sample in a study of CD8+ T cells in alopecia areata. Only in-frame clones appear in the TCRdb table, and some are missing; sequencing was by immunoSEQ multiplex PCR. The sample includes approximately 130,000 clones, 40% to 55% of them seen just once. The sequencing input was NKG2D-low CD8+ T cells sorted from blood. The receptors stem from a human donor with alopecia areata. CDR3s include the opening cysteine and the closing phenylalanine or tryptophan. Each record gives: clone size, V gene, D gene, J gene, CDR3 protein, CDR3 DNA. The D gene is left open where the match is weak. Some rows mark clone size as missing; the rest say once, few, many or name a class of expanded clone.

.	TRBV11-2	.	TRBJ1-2	CASSLGSANYGYTF	TGTGCCAGCAGCTTAGGGTCAGCTAACTATGGCTACACCTTC
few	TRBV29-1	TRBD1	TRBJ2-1	CSVEGQGMDNEQFF	TGCAGCGTTGAGGGACAGGGGATGGACAATGAGCAGTTCTTC
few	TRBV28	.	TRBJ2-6	CASSLPGTGANVLTF	TGTGCCAGCAGTTTACCGGGGACAGGGGCCAACGTCCTGACTTTC
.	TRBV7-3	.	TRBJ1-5	CASRPDRRYSNQPQHF	TGTGCCAGCAGGCCCGACAGGCGCTATAGCAATCAGCCCCAGCATTTT
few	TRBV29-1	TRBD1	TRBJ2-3	CSVEPHRGRKDTQYF	TGCAGCGTTGAACCACACAGGGGGCGTAAAGATACGCAGTATTTT
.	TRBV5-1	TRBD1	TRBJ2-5	CASSFGTGIDETQYF	TGCGCCAGCAGCTTTGGGACAGGGATAGACGAGACCCAGTACTTC
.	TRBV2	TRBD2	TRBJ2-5	CASSETSGETQYF	TGTGCCAGCAGTGAGACTAGCGGCGAGACCCAGTACTTC
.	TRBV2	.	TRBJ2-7	CASLTTYEQYF	TGTGCCAGCTTAACCACCTACGAGCAGTACTTC
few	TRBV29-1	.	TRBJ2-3	CSVEQDTQYF	TGCAGCGTTGAACAAGATACGCAGTATTTT
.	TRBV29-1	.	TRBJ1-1	CSVEVNTEAFF	TGCAGCGTTGAGGTGAACACTGAAGCTTTCTTT
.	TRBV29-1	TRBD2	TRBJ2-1	CSARGDGKNEQFF	TGCAGCGCACGGGGGGACGGAAAGAATGAGCAGTTCTTC
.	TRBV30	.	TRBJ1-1	CAWTTTVNTEAFF	TGTGCCTGGACCACGACAGTGAACACTGAAGCTTTCTTT
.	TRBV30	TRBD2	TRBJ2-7	CAWSVGVGLQLYEQYF	TGTGCCTGGAGTGTGGGAGTGGGACTACAACTCTACGAGCAGTACTTC
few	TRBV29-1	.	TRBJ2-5	CSVNTGTLVQETQYF	TGCAGCGTGAATACCGGGACATTAGTACAAGAGACCCAGTACTTC